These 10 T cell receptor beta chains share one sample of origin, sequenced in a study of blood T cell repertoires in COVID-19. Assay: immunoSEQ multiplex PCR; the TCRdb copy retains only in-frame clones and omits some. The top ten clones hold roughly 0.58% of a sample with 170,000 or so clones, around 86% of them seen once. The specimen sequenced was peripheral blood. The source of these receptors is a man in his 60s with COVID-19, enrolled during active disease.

Written as DNA, the CDR3 is TGTGCCAGCAGCGCCACAGGGATTGGTGGCTACACCTTC. Its translation is CASSATGIGGYTF. J is TRBJ1-2 and V is TRBV7-9; tentative D call: TRBD1 (6 bases). Germline-derived CDR1 and CDR2 are SEHNR and FQNEAQ (reference sequence). V was clipped by 5 bases and J by 7 bases, with 14 bases between them. There are 13 residues in the CDR3. The full variable domain, in which reference TRBV7-9 and TRBJ1-2 provide the parts outside the CDR3, is DTGVSQNPRHKITKRGQNVTFRCDPISEHNRLYWYRQTLGQGPEFLTYFQNEAQLEKSRLLSDRFSAERPKGSFSTLEIQRTEQGDSAMYLCASSATGIGGYTFGSGTRLTVV.

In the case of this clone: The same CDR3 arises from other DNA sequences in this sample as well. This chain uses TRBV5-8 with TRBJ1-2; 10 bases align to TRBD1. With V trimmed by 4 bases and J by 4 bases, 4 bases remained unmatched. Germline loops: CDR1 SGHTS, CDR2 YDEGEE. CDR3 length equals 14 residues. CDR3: CASSAGQGSYGYTF. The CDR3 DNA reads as TGTGCCAGCAGCGCGGGACAGGGGAGCTATGGCTACACCTTC.

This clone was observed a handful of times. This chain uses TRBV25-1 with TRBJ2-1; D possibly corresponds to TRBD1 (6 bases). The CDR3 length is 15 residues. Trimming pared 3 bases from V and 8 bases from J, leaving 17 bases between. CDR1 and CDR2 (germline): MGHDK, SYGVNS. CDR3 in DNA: TGTGCCAGCAGTGATCGGGACACTACCCGGGATGAGCAGTTCTTC. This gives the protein CASSDRDTTRDEQFF. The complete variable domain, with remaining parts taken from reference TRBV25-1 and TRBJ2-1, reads EADIYQTPRYLVIGTGKKITLECSQTMGHDKMYWYQQDPGMELHLIHYSYGVNSTEKGDLSSESTVSRIRTEHFPLTLESARPSHTSQYLCASSDRDTTRDEQFFGPGTRLTVL.

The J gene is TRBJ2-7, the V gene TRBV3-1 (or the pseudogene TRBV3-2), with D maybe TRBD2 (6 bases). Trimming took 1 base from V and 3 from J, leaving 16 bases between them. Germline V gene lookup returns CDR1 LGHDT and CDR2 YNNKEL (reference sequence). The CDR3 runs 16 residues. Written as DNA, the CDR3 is TGTGCCAGCAGCCAAGGGAGCGGGTACCGTCACTACGAGCAGTACTTC. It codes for CASSQGSGYRHYEQYF.

CDR3 loop: CASSQQGVWGNTIYF. CDR3 bases: TGTGCCAGCAGCCAACAGGGGGTGTGGGGAAACACCATATATTTT. The chain couples TRBV7-6 to TRBJ1-3; TRBD1 matches 8 bases. Looked up from germline, CDR1 is SGHVS and CDR2 is FNYEAQ. J was trimmed by 4 bases and V by 5 bases; bases with no gene match: 7. There are 15 residues in the CDR3.

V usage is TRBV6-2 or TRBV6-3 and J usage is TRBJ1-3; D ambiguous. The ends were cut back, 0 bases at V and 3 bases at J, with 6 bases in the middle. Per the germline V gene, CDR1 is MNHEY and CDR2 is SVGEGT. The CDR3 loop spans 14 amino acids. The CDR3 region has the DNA TGTGCCAGCAGTTACTCTTACATTGGAAACACCATATATTTT. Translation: CASSYSYIGNTIYF.

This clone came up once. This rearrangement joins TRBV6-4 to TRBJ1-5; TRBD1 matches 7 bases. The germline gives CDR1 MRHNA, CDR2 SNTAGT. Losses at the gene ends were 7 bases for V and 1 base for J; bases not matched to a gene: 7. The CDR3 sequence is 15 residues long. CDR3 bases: TGTGCCAGCATAAGAAGGGGGCCAAGCAATCAGCCCCAGCATTTT. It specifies CASIRRGPSNQPQHF.

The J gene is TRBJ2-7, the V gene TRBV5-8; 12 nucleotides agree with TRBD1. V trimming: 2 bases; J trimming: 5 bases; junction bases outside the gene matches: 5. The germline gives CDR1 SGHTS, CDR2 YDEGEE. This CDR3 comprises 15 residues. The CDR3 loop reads CASSLTGTGGHEQYF. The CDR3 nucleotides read TGTGCCAGCAGCTTAACCGGGACAGGGGGCCACGAGCAGTACTTC.

The CDR3 DNA reads TGTGCCAGCAGCTCATTGGGACAGGGAAGTGGCTACACCTTC. Protein product: CASSSLGQGSGYTF. The V and J genes are TRBV11-3 and TRBJ1-2; TRBD1 agrees at 9 bases. The CDR3 runs 14 residues. After removal of 4 bases from V and 7 bases from J, the junction contained 7 bases not matched to a gene. Per germline, CDR1 SGHNT and CDR2 YENEEA. Looking up the rest from reference TRBV11-3 and TRBJ1-2 gives the full variable domain: EAGVVQSPRYKIIEKKQPVAFWCNPISGHNTLYWYLQNLGQGPELLIRYENEEAVDDSQLPKDRFSAERLKGVDSTLKIQPAELGDSAVYLCASSSLGQGSGYTFGSGTRLTVV.

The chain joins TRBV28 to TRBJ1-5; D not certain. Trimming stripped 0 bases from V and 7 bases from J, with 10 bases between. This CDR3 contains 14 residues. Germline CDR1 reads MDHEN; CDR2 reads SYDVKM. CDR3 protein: CASSLWHPGQPQHF. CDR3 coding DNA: TGTGCCAGCAGTTTATGGCACCCAGGACAGCCCCAGCATTTT.